This TCR beta chain originates from a study of T cells after yellow fever vaccination. Each CDR3 protein is one row after TCRdb ran MiXCR on the 5' RACE reads. The data hold 150,000 to 200,000 distinct CDR3 sequences, with 9.5% to 12% observed a single time. This clonotype has a handful of counts. The germline CDR1 and CDR2 sequences are SGDLS and YYNGEE. After removal of 6 bases from V and 5 bases from J, the junction contained 7 bases not matched to a gene. CDR3 size: 15 residues. The gene calls are TRBV9 and TRBJ2-1; 11 nucleotides agree with TRBD2. This specimen was CD8+ T cells sorted from PBMCs, taken 15 days after the yellow fever booster vaccination. The receptor was isolated from a man younger than 30 who received the YFV17D yellow fever vaccine. The CDR3 spells CASKPGTSGDNEQFF. CDR3 bases: TGTGCCAGCAAACCGGGGACTAGCGGTGACAATGAGCAGTTCTTC.